The TCR beta chain under discussion was sequenced for a study of sequential checkpoint blockade in melanoma. Across the study: Arm A got nivolumab then ipilimumab; arm B the reverse, 1:1. Both treatment sequences were followed by maintenance nivolumab.

The length of the CDR3 is 15 residues. Trimming pared 0 bases from V and 6 bases from J, leaving 14 bases between. Looked up from germline, CDR1 is LGHNA and CDR2 is YSLEER. Treatment meaning: randomized to nivolumab then ipilimumab (arm A) or the reverse (arm B). No patient had prior DNA-damaging chemotherapy. PBMC sorting kept live CD3+CD8+ cells without CD19 or CD56. The data were produced by immunoSEQ multiplex PCR, yet TCRdb's version contains in-frame clones alone and is incomplete. Of more than 8,000 clones in the sample, approximately 59% are singletons; the top ten hold about 41%. The rearrangement uses TRBV4-3 and TRBJ1-2, with D uncertain. The clonotype was recovered from a human donor with melanoma. Sequenced material: CD8+ T cells sorted from blood (inferred from file names), taken from a patient given nivolumab and ipilimumab in sequence. The CDR3 reads CASSQDFGRKDGYTF. CDR3 sequence (DNA): TGCGCCAGCAGCCAAGATTTTGGGAGGAAAGATGGCTACACCTTC.